Listed below are T cell receptor beta chains from one sample, sequenced in a study of cytomegalovirus exposure and HLA in healthy donors. Clones were sequenced by immunoSEQ multiplex PCR, and TCRdb holds only the in-frame ones, with some missing. Of 200,000 or so clones listed, about 86% are singletons. Source material: PBMCs. The receptors were gathered from a woman under 30 in good health and CMV-seropositive. CDR3s include the opening cysteine and the closing phenylalanine or tryptophan. The order of the fields is J gene, V gene, CDR3 protein.

j_call: TRBJ2-1; v_call: TRBV6-5; cdr3_aa: CASSYSDSGVQFF
j_call: TRBJ2-3; v_call: TRBV7-2; cdr3_aa: CASSLAGTSGWRTDTQYF
j_call: TRBJ1-5; v_call: TRBV18; cdr3_aa: CASSPSGTGANQPQHF
j_call: TRBJ2-1; v_call: TRBV27; cdr3_aa: CASSFSVGGADEQFF
j_call: TRBJ2-1; v_call: TRBV9; cdr3_aa: CASSVEQGRYNEQFF
j_call: TRBJ1-1; v_call: TRBV7-2; cdr3_aa: CASRSGTLNTEAFF
j_call: TRBJ1-6; v_call: TRBV4-1; cdr3_aa: CASSQEAGQNSPLHF
j_call: TRBJ1-5; v_call: TRBV6-1; cdr3_aa: CASSRDRAPQPQHF
j_call: TRBJ2-5; v_call: TRBV6-6; cdr3_aa: CATTLSGGQETQYF
j_call: TRBJ2-3; v_call: TRBV4-2; cdr3_aa: CASSQELGVGTDTQYF
j_call: TRBJ2-7; v_call: TRBV19; cdr3_aa: CASRQGSKQYF
j_call: TRBJ1-1; v_call: TRBV7-2; cdr3_aa: CASSLVVSGNTEAFF
j_call: TRBJ2-7; v_call: TRBV5-1; cdr3_aa: CASSSWTASYEQYF
j_call: TRBJ2-7; v_call: TRBV6-1; cdr3_aa: CASRIGQGAYEQYF
j_call: TRBJ2-1; v_call: TRBV6-1; cdr3_aa: CASSLSGGSYNEQFF
j_call: TRBJ1-5; v_call: TRBV18; cdr3_aa: CASSGGDQPQHF
j_call: TRBJ2-1; v_call: TRBV28; cdr3_aa: CASRIRDEQFF
j_call: TRBJ2-7; v_call: TRBV11-2; cdr3_aa: CASSQLQGLYYEQYF
j_call: TRBJ2-2; v_call: TRBV5-8; cdr3_aa: CASSLVTSLVAGELFF
j_call: TRBJ1-1; v_call: TRBV4-3; cdr3_aa: CASSPQGAMVAEAFF
j_call: TRBJ1-2; v_call: TRBV5-6; cdr3_aa: CASSLPPGQSNYGYTF
j_call: TRBJ1-2; v_call: TRBV14; cdr3_aa: CASSQKRGTGETGRGYTF
j_call: TRBJ2-2; v_call: TRBV2; cdr3_aa: CASRIAGGTGELFF
j_call: TRBJ1-2; v_call: TRBV6-5; cdr3_aa: CASHTQNYGYTF
j_call: TRBJ2-5; v_call: TRBV5-6; cdr3_aa: CASSWGLTQETQYF
j_call: TRBJ2-5; v_call: TRBV2; cdr3_aa: CASWGQFLETQYF
j_call: TRBJ1-3; v_call: TRBV4-1; cdr3_aa: CASSQDARPSGNTIYF
j_call: TRBJ1-6; v_call: TRBV13; cdr3_aa: CASSLYGTQPGAPLHF
j_call: TRBJ1-2; v_call: TRBV7-2; cdr3_aa: CASSVPPGQGSYTF
j_call: TRBJ2-3; v_call: TRBV25-1; cdr3_aa: CASSEWRGPAGTQYF
j_call: TRBJ2-5; v_call: TRBV5-1; cdr3_aa: CASSLDGDMGTETQYF
j_call: TRBJ2-3; v_call: TRBV15; cdr3_aa: CATSRDRRVTDTQYF
j_call: TRBJ1-2; v_call: TRBV6-1; cdr3_aa: CASSAGQGLYGYTF
j_call: TRBJ2-3; v_call: TRBV7-6; cdr3_aa: CASSLGGTDTQYF
j_call: TRBJ2-7; v_call: TRBV2; cdr3_aa: CASSEALYGGADEQYF
j_call: TRBJ2-2; v_call: TRBV18; cdr3_aa: CASSLRDRPNGELFF
j_call: TRBJ2-3; v_call: TRBV5-8; cdr3_aa: CASSKGTGFSDTQYF
j_call: TRBJ1-2; v_call: TRBV6-1; cdr3_aa: CASSDRYSSNYGYTF
j_call: TRBJ2-7; v_call: TRBV6-5; cdr3_aa: CASSLAGETYEQYF
j_call: TRBJ2-3; v_call: TRBV11-2; cdr3_aa: CASSSYSTDTQYF
j_call: TRBJ2-2; v_call: TRBV10-2; cdr3_aa: CASSESGSTGELFF
j_call: TRBJ2-3; v_call: TRBV7-6; cdr3_aa: CASSTQGATGNTQYF
j_call: TRBJ2-6; v_call: TRBV14; cdr3_aa: CASSHPFSGANGLTF
j_call: TRBJ2-3; v_call: TRBV28; cdr3_aa: CASRAPAGGRDTQYF
j_call: TRBJ1-5; v_call: TRBV4-1; cdr3_aa: CASSPSAVQGAGGSNQPQHF
j_call: TRBJ1-1; v_call: TRBV7-6; cdr3_aa: CASSPLLQGSTEAFF
j_call: TRBJ1-4; v_call: TRBV18; cdr3_aa: CASSPAGGRVYEKLFF
j_call: TRBJ2-5; v_call: TRBV9; cdr3_aa: CASSDTSGQETQYF
j_call: TRBJ2-5; v_call: TRBV18; cdr3_aa: CASSPPGTGGPETQYF
j_call: TRBJ1-2; v_call: TRBV28; cdr3_aa: CASSLGHPLYGYTF
j_call: TRBJ1-2; v_call: TRBV29-1; cdr3_aa: CSVVGDGYTF
j_call: TRBJ1-2; v_call: TRBV6-5; cdr3_aa: CASSAGGYGYTF
j_call: TRBJ2-7; v_call: TRBV5-6; cdr3_aa: CASSLTPTGYEQYF
j_call: TRBJ1-2; v_call: TRBV5-1; cdr3_aa: CASSQQGAPQDGYTF
j_call: TRBJ2-4; v_call: TRBV5-1; cdr3_aa: CASSLGDAGVVIQYF
j_call: TRBJ1-1; v_call: TRBV9; cdr3_aa: CASSVGGAEAFF
j_call: TRBJ2-3; v_call: TRBV28; cdr3_aa: CASSTRDTPRFVTQYF
j_call: TRBJ2-4; v_call: TRBV9; cdr3_aa: CASSGPGTGLDIQYF
j_call: TRBJ2-1; v_call: TRBV6-6; cdr3_aa: CASSATRESPHNEQFF
j_call: TRBJ1-2; v_call: TRBV7-3; cdr3_aa: CASSLGTGWPYGYTF